This T cell receptor (beta chain) was obtained from a study of blood T cell repertoires in COVID-19. Study as a whole: From the United States, Italy and Spain came samples of acute and convalescent COVID-19.

The CDR3 is 14 amino acids. The germline CDR1 and CDR2 sequences are SGDLS and YYNGEE. With 2 bases clipped from V and 5 bases from J, the junction kept 3 bases outside the gene matches. Across about two dozen US areas, participants ranged in age from about 18 to 90 years. Two negative PCRs, clearance, or symptom resolution were required of recovered Cohort 3 donors. Per the authors' pipeline: From reference gene primer amplification, estimates of nucleated cell counts were derived. Measured with immunoSEQ multiplex PCR; TCRdb has only the in-frame clones, and not every one. The V and J calls and clone size come from that table; D and trimming were worked out from the DNA. Seen here are about 310,000 clones, 87% observed once, and the top ten hold about 9.8%.

The sequencing sample was made of PBMCs or T cells enriched from blood (not recorded which). This clonotype originated in a woman aged 18-35 years who had recovered from COVID-19. The chain links TRBV9 to TRBJ1-4, with 7 positions matching TRBD1. The CDR3 loop reads CASSVGQTNEKLFF. DNA of the CDR3: TGTGCCAGCAGCGTGGGACAGACAAATGAAAAACTGTTTTTT. Filled out from reference TRBV9 and TRBJ1-4, the complete variable domain reads DSGVTQTPKHLITATGQRVTLRCSPRSGDLSVYWYQQSLDQGLQFLIQYYNGEERAKGNILERFSAQQFPDLHSELNLSSLELGDSALYFCASSVGQTNEKLFFGSGTQLSVL.